This T cell receptor beta chain was found in a study of T cells in Graves' hyperthyroidism and ophthalmopathy. Overall study context: At initial diagnosis, before any treatment had begun, peripheral blood was obtained.

The authors took PBMCs from over 8.5 ml fresh peripheral blood. RNA transcripts gave rise to amplified TCR beta CDR3 regions. The HTBI set primed first-round TCR CDR3 RT-PCR. A single record per CDR3 protein comes from TCRdb applying MiXCR to the multiplex PCR reads. Of 600,000 to 700,000 distinct CDR3 sequences listed, over 12% are singletons. Trimming pared 6 bases from V and 0 bases from J, leaving 18 bases between. Germline-derived CDR1 and CDR2 are MRHNA and SNTAGT. The CDR3 loop spans 17 amino acids. This clonotype was seen ten or more times. The sequence was obtained from a middle-aged woman with Graves' ophthalmopathy. Input material: blood. This chain joins TRBV6-4 and TRBJ1-3, with D possibly matching TRBD1 (6 bases). The CDR3 loop reads CASSTNDRSFSGNTIYF. CDR3 coding DNA: TGTGCCAGCAGCACTAACGACAGGAGTTTCTCTGGAAACACCATATATTTT.